The rows below give T cell receptor beta chains drawn from one sample of a study of blood T cell repertoires in COVID-19. Sequenced by immunoSEQ multiplex PCR; TCRdb stores in-frame clones only, minus some. The data show under 100,000 clones, over 80% seen once. The sequencing input was peripheral blood. The source is a woman in her sixties or seventies with acute or convalescent COVID-19. The CDR3 runs from the conserved cysteine through the conserved F or W. Each record gives: CDR3 DNA, CDR3 protein, J gene, D gene, clone size, V gene. D genes are given only for firm matches. Only part of the rows carry a size: once, few, many, or a class if the clone is expanded.

cdr3_nt: TGTGCCACCAGCAGAAGGGGTGACACTGAAGCTTTCTTT; cdr3_aa: CATSRRGDTEAFF; j_call: TRBJ1-1; d_call: .; clone_size: .; v_call: TRBV15
cdr3_nt: TGTGCCAGCAGCCGAAACAGGGGCGTTACCTCTGGAAACACCATATATTTT; cdr3_aa: CASSRNRGVTSGNTIYF; j_call: TRBJ1-3; d_call: TRBD1; clone_size: .; v_call: TRBV14
cdr3_nt: TGTGCCAGCACGGGAGGATTCGGGTGGTACACTGAAGCTTTCTTT; cdr3_aa: CASTGGFGWYTEAFF; j_call: TRBJ1-1; d_call: .; clone_size: few; v_call: TRBV6-6
cdr3_nt: TGCGCCAGCAGCCTTGGGACCGGGACAGGGATTTACTATGGCTACACCTTC; cdr3_aa: CASSLGTGTGIYYGYTF; j_call: TRBJ1-2; d_call: TRBD1; clone_size: .; v_call: TRBV5-1
cdr3_nt: TGTGCCAGCAGTGGACTGCGGGACAGGGGTTATAGCAATCAGCCCCAGCATTTT; cdr3_aa: CASSGLRDRGYSNQPQHF; j_call: TRBJ1-5; d_call: TRBD1; clone_size: .; v_call: TRBV6-1
cdr3_nt: TGTGCCAGCAGATACGCCGGGACAGGGTTCACCGGGGAGCTGTTTTTT; cdr3_aa: CASRYAGTGFTGELFF; j_call: TRBJ2-2; d_call: TRBD1; clone_size: .; v_call: TRBV6-5
cdr3_nt: TGTGCCGGCCGCCGGGGCTCCTATAATTCACCCCTCCACTTT; cdr3_aa: CAGRRGSYNSPLHF; j_call: TRBJ1-6; d_call: .; clone_size: .; v_call: TRBV28
cdr3_nt: TGTGCCAGCAACCCAGCGGGGGGAACAGATACGCAGTATTTT; cdr3_aa: CASNPAGGTDTQYF; j_call: TRBJ2-3; d_call: TRBD2; clone_size: .; v_call: TRBV6-5
cdr3_nt: TGTGCCAGCAGCTCGAACCGGGGGGACAACTATGGCTACACCTTC; cdr3_aa: CASSSNRGDNYGYTF; j_call: TRBJ1-2; d_call: .; clone_size: .; v_call: TRBV5-4
cdr3_nt: TGTGCCAGTAGTATAAGGGGGGGCCTCCGAGGCCGGGGCTACACCTTC; cdr3_aa: CASSIRGGLRGRGYTF; j_call: TRBJ1-2; d_call: .; clone_size: .; v_call: TRBV19
cdr3_nt: TGTGCCAGCAGCCCCACAGGGTCCAGCAGTCAGCCCCAGCATTTT; cdr3_aa: CASSPTGSSSQPQHF; j_call: TRBJ1-5; d_call: .; clone_size: .; v_call: TRBV7-9
cdr3_nt: TGTGCCGGAGTCTCAGGGCGCTACGAGCAGTACTTC; cdr3_aa: CAGVSGRYEQYF; j_call: TRBJ2-7; d_call: .; clone_size: .; v_call: TRBV2
cdr3_nt: TGTGCCAGCAGACCCGGGACTACCTACGAGCAGTACTTC; cdr3_aa: CASRPGTTYEQYF; j_call: TRBJ2-7; d_call: TRBD2; clone_size: few; v_call: TRBV7-2
cdr3_nt: TGTGCTAGCAGCTTAGAACTACGGGATACGCAGTATTTT; cdr3_aa: CASSLELRDTQYF; j_call: TRBJ2-3; d_call: .; clone_size: .; v_call: TRBV7-7
cdr3_nt: TGCGCCAGCAGCCGGGACAGCGATCAGCCCCAGCATTTT; cdr3_aa: CASSRDSDQPQHF; j_call: TRBJ1-5; d_call: TRBD1; clone_size: .; v_call: TRBV5-1
cdr3_nt: TGTGCCACTCGAGGATACGAGAACAATCAGCCCCAGCATTTT; cdr3_aa: CATRGYENNQPQHF; j_call: TRBJ1-5; d_call: .; clone_size: .; v_call: TRBV19
cdr3_nt: TGTGCCAGCAGTTCTTACAATTCTAGCGGGGGAATAGAGCAGTTCTTC; cdr3_aa: CASSSYNSSGGIEQFF; j_call: TRBJ2-1; d_call: TRBD2; clone_size: .; v_call: TRBV7-9
cdr3_nt: TGCGCCAGCAGCCTGGTAGGGGGCGGGACCTACAATGAGCAGTTCTTC; cdr3_aa: CASSLVGGGTYNEQFF; j_call: TRBJ2-1; d_call: .; clone_size: .; v_call: TRBV5-1
cdr3_nt: TGTGCCAGCAGCTTAGGCGGGGCCCTCTCCTACGAGCAGTACTTC; cdr3_aa: CASSLGGALSYEQYF; j_call: TRBJ2-7; d_call: .; clone_size: once; v_call: TRBV7-6
cdr3_nt: TGTGCCAGTAGTATAGGGTTGGGACAAAACTATGGCTACACCTTC; cdr3_aa: CASSIGLGQNYGYTF; j_call: TRBJ1-2; d_call: .; clone_size: .; v_call: TRBV19
cdr3_nt: TGTGCCAGCAGCCCGACAGGGGCCCGGAACACCGGGGAGCTGTTTTTT; cdr3_aa: CASSPTGARNTGELFF; j_call: TRBJ2-2; d_call: TRBD1; clone_size: .; v_call: TRBV3-1/TRBV3-2
cdr3_nt: TGTGCCAGCACCTACTTGAAAAACAGGGGGCGCGAGGAGCAGTTCTTC; cdr3_aa: CASTYLKNRGREEQFF; j_call: TRBJ2-1; d_call: TRBD1; clone_size: .; v_call: TRBV5-6
cdr3_nt: TGCGCCAGCAGCTATACCGGGACAGGGCAGAATTCACCCCTCCACTTT; cdr3_aa: CASSYTGTGQNSPLHF; j_call: TRBJ1-6; d_call: TRBD1; clone_size: .; v_call: TRBV5-1
cdr3_nt: TGTGCCAGCAGCTTAGGAGGGGGCAGGAATTCACCCCTCCACTTT; cdr3_aa: CASSLGGGRNSPLHF; j_call: TRBJ1-6; d_call: TRBD1; clone_size: .; v_call: TRBV7-6
cdr3_nt: TGCGCCAGCAGTATGGAGGGGTACGAGCAGTACTTC; cdr3_aa: CASSMEGYEQYF; j_call: TRBJ2-7; d_call: .; clone_size: .; v_call: TRBV5-1
cdr3_nt: TGTGCCAGCGTCCAGGGGTCCATGAACACCATATATTTT; cdr3_aa: CASVQGSMNTIYF; j_call: TRBJ1-3; d_call: .; clone_size: .; v_call: TRBV28
cdr3_nt: TGTGCCAGCAGCCTATCCTGGACAGCCCCGAAGAGTGGCTACACCTTC; cdr3_aa: CASSLSWTAPKSGYTF; j_call: TRBJ1-2; d_call: .; clone_size: .; v_call: TRBV7-9
cdr3_nt: TGTGCCAGCAGAATGACAGGAGACACTGAAGCTTTCTTT; cdr3_aa: CASRMTGDTEAFF; j_call: TRBJ1-1; d_call: .; clone_size: .; v_call: TRBV12-3/TRBV12-4
cdr3_nt: TGCGCCACCCAGGGGGCGGGGGCTGGGGCCAACGTCCTGACTTTC; cdr3_aa: CATQGAGAGANVLTF; j_call: TRBJ2-6; d_call: .; clone_size: few; v_call: TRBV10-2
cdr3_nt: TGTGCCAGCAGTGAATCAGAGGGCCGAGGAAACACCATATATTTT; cdr3_aa: CASSESEGRGNTIYF; j_call: TRBJ1-3; d_call: .; clone_size: .; v_call: TRBV2
cdr3_nt: TGCGCCAGCAGCTTGGACCTAATCTCTGGAAACACCATATATTTT; cdr3_aa: CASSLDLISGNTIYF; j_call: TRBJ1-3; d_call: .; clone_size: .; v_call: TRBV5-1
cdr3_nt: TGCGCCAGCAGCCAAGTACTCCGGACTAGCGGGAACAATGAGCAGTTCTTC; cdr3_aa: CASSQVLRTSGNNEQFF; j_call: TRBJ2-1; d_call: TRBD2; clone_size: .; v_call: TRBV4-1
cdr3_nt: TGTGCCAGCAGCTCGGGGTTCCAAGAGACCCAGTACTTC; cdr3_aa: CASSSGFQETQYF; j_call: TRBJ2-5; d_call: .; clone_size: once; v_call: TRBV5-4
cdr3_nt: TGTGCCAGCAGTGAGGGTAGCGGGGGGGTGTCCTACGAGCAGTACTTC; cdr3_aa: CASSEGSGGVSYEQYF; j_call: TRBJ2-7; d_call: TRBD2; clone_size: .; v_call: TRBV2
cdr3_nt: TGTGCCACCAGTGATGCGGCACTCGGGACAGACACCGGGGAGCTGTTTTTT; cdr3_aa: CATSDAALGTDTGELFF; j_call: TRBJ2-2; d_call: TRBD1; clone_size: .; v_call: TRBV24-1
cdr3_nt: TGTGCCAGCAGCTTAGGGGGACAGGGACGCGAAAAACTGTTTTTT; cdr3_aa: CASSLGGQGREKLFF; j_call: TRBJ1-4; d_call: TRBD1; clone_size: .; v_call: TRBV7-9
cdr3_nt: TGCGCCAGCAGCTTGGGCAGGGAGGCTGGGGCCAACGTCCTGACTTTC; cdr3_aa: CASSLGREAGANVLTF; j_call: TRBJ2-6; d_call: .; clone_size: .; v_call: TRBV5-1
cdr3_nt: TGCAGCGGATGGGTTTATGGAGGTGAAGCTTTCTTT; cdr3_aa: CSGWVYGGEAFF; j_call: TRBJ1-1; d_call: .; clone_size: few; v_call: TRBV29-1
cdr3_nt: TGTGCCAGCCGTAGTCAGGGAGGAAACACCATATATTTT; cdr3_aa: CASRSQGGNTIYF; j_call: TRBJ1-3; d_call: .; clone_size: .; v_call: TRBV2
cdr3_nt: TGTGCCAGCAGCTTATCAGAAAACTATGGCTACACCTTC; cdr3_aa: CASSLSENYGYTF; j_call: TRBJ1-2; d_call: .; clone_size: .; v_call: TRBV7-6
cdr3_nt: TGTGCCAGCAGTTTATCCCGTTTGAACACTGAAGCTTTCTTT; cdr3_aa: CASSLSRLNTEAFF; j_call: TRBJ1-1; d_call: .; clone_size: .; v_call: TRBV28
cdr3_nt: TGTGCCAGCAGCTTGGCTATTCAGGGTTTTAGTGGCTACACCTTC; cdr3_aa: CASSLAIQGFSGYTF; j_call: TRBJ1-2; d_call: .; clone_size: .; v_call: TRBV5-6
cdr3_nt: TGCAGCGTTGAAGGATGGGGGACAGGCTATCCCCTTAACTATGGCTACACCTTC; cdr3_aa: CSVEGWGTGYPLNYGYTF; j_call: TRBJ1-2; d_call: TRBD1; clone_size: .; v_call: TRBV29-1
cdr3_nt: TGTGCCAGCAGCTTGGTTCCCTATCAGCCCCAGCATTTT; cdr3_aa: CASSLVPYQPQHF; j_call: TRBJ1-5; d_call: .; clone_size: .; v_call: TRBV5-8
cdr3_nt: TGCGCCAGCAGCCGGGGGGACAGGGTTGATTCACCCCTCCACTTT; cdr3_aa: CASSRGDRVDSPLHF; j_call: TRBJ1-6; d_call: TRBD1; clone_size: .; v_call: TRBV5-1
cdr3_nt: TGCAGCGTTGAAGGTGGTTTTGCCTACACAGATACGCAGTATTTT; cdr3_aa: CSVEGGFAYTDTQYF; j_call: TRBJ2-3; d_call: .; clone_size: once; v_call: TRBV29-1
cdr3_nt: TGTGCCACCAGTGATCGGCAAGGAGGCTACGAGCAGTACTTC; cdr3_aa: CATSDRQGGYEQYF; j_call: TRBJ2-7; d_call: .; clone_size: .; v_call: TRBV24-1
cdr3_nt: TGTGCCAGCAGTTCCCAGGGGGCGCGTGAAAAACTGTTTTTT; cdr3_aa: CASSSQGAREKLFF; j_call: TRBJ1-4; d_call: TRBD1; clone_size: few; v_call: TRBV28